The clone carrying this T cell receptor (beta chain) appeared a single time. The antigen is unknown. The source of the sample is a study of a mutant IDH1 vaccine in newly diagnosed glioma. Study context: Earlier care involved radiotherapy, temozolomide, or both, and the majority received both.

Study outcomes and limitations: Vaccination induced immune responses in around 95% of patients.

Sample time point: baseline, week 1 (first vaccination visit). Treatment indicated: pre-vaccination baseline after standard-of-care therapy. Donor diagnoses consisted of new WHO grade 3 or 4 IDH1-mutant, ATRX-lost astrocytomas. The data were produced by immunoSEQ multiplex PCR, yet TCRdb's version contains in-frame clones alone and is incomplete. Of tens of thousands of clones listed, approximately 86% are singletons. The sequences come from PBMCs, collected from a glioma patient treated with radiotherapy, temozolomide or both. The clonotype originates from a man aged 25-45 years with glioma.

The CDR3 DNA is TGTGCCAGCAGTTACGAGCGGTGGAGCTATGGCTACACCTTC. Translated, it gives CASSYERWSYGYTF. The chain carries TRBV6-5 and TRBJ1-2; D is ambiguous. The CDR3 spans 14 residues. Trimming shortened V by 2 bases and J by 4 bases, and 11 bases separated the two germline ends. Per the germline V gene, CDR1 is MNHEY and CDR2 is SVGAGI.